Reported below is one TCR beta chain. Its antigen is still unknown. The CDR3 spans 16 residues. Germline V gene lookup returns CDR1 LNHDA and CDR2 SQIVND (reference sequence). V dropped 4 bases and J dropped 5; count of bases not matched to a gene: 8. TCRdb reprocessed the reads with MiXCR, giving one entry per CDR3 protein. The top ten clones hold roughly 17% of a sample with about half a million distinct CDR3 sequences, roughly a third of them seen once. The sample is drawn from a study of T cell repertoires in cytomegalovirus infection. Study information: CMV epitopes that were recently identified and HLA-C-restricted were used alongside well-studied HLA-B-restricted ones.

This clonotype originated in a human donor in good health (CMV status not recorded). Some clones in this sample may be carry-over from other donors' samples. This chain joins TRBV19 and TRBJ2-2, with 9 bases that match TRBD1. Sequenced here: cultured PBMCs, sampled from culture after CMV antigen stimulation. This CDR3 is CASSKQGAIGTGELFF. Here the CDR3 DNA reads TGTGCCAGTAGTAAACAGGGGGCGATCGGGACCGGGGAGCTGTTTTTT.